These 30 T cell receptor beta chains came from one sample sequenced in a study of blood T cells in healthy people across ages. Primed by a sample-barcoded 5' primer and a J-beta primer mix, a second PCR proceeded for about 6 to 11 cycles. MiXCR, run by TCRdb on the 5' RACE reads, gives a single entry per CDR3 protein. Of 1,100,000 or so distinct CDR3 sequences in the sample, under 45% were seen once. Sequences were obtained from blood. Receptors originate from a woman between 55 and 75 years old in good health.

The chain couples TRBV7-6 to TRBJ2-4, with 8 bases identical to TRBD1. The CDR3 has 18 amino acids. V shed 5 bases, J shed 3 bases, and the junction held 15 bases outside the gene matches. The germline V gene encodes CDR1 SGHVS and CDR2 FNYEAQ. The chain's CDR3 is CASSATLARGQGKNIQYF. Written as DNA, the CDR3 is TGTGCCAGCAGCGCCACACTCGCCAGGGGGCAGGGCAAAAACATTCAGTACTTC.

V is TRBV7-8 and J is TRBJ2-5, with 7 nucleotides matching TRBD2. Germline loops: CDR1 SGHVS, CDR2 FQNEAQ. Trimming at V came to 4 bases and at J to 3 bases, leaving 14 bases not matched to a gene. The CDR3 contains 17 residues. In nucleotides, the CDR3 is TGTGCCAGCAGCTGGGGACCGTACTACAGCGGGGAAGAGACCCAGTACTTC. Protein: CASSWGPYYSGEETQYF.

This clonotype was observed a few times. The chain uses TRBV4-2 and TRBJ2-5; the D call may be TRBD1 or TRBD2 (5 bases each). Looked up from germline, CDR1 is LGHNA and CDR2 is YNFKEQ. The CDR3 runs to 15 residues. V lost 0 bases to trimming and J lost 4 bases, with 12 bases between them. The CDR3 nucleotides read TGTGCCAGCAGCCAAGATTCGGCAGGGAGAGAGACCCAGTACTTC. It specifies CASSQDSAGRETQYF.

The gene calls are TRBV25-1 and TRBJ2-1; 9 bases fit TRBD2. CDR1 MGHDK and CDR2 SYGVNS come from the germline V gene. This CDR3 is built from 15 residues. After removal of 3 bases from V and 9 bases from J, the junction contained 9 bases not matched to a gene. This chain's CDR3 is CASSDPAGGPVEQFF. CDR3 nucleotide sequence: TGTGCCAGCAGTGATCCCGCGGGAGGGCCCGTTGAGCAGTTCTTC. Full variable domain (outside the CDR3, taken from reference TRBV25-1 and TRBJ2-1): EADIYQTPRYLVIGTGKKITLECSQTMGHDKMYWYQQDPGMELHLIHYSYGVNSTEKGDLSSESTVSRIRTEHFPLTLESARPSHTSQYLCASSDPAGGPVEQFFGPGTRLTVL.

The gene calls are TRBV6-1 and TRBJ2-5, with D perhaps TRBD1 (5 bases). Deletions cut 1 base from V and 4 bases from J, with 13 bases between. In germline, CDR1 is MNHNS, CDR2 SASEGT. This CDR3 contains 15 residues. In DNA form, the CDR3 reads TGTGCCAGCAGTGAAGGGCAGGGATTAGGAGAGACCCAGTACTTC. As protein: CASSEGQGLGETQYF.

V and J are TRBV27 and TRBJ2-1, with D tentatively TRBD1 (6 bases). V was trimmed by 2 bases and J by 8 bases, leaving 7 bases between them. Germline CDR1 reads MNHEY; CDR2 reads SMNVEV (reference sequence). The CDR3 sequence is 12 residues long. The CDR3 reads CASSLKGDEQFF. CDR3 nucleotides: TGTGCCAGCAGTTTAAAGGGGGATGAGCAGTTCTTC.

The chain's CDR3 is CSVVGPGQYYNEQFF. The CDR3 DNA reads TGCAGCGTTGTAGGACCGGGACAGTACTACAATGAGCAGTTCTTC. This chain joins TRBV29-1 and TRBJ2-1; 7 bases agree with TRBD1. CDR1 SQVTM and CDR2 ANQGSEA come from the germline V gene. The CDR3 length is 15 residues. The V and J ends lost 4 bases and 3 bases, in that order; junction bases with no gene match: 9.

This clonotype turned up a few times. The J gene is TRBJ2-7, the V gene TRBV27; the D is unclear. There are 13 residues in the CDR3. Germline V CDR1 and CDR2: MNHEY, SMNVEV (reference sequence). The V end lost 0 bases, the J end lost 2 bases, and 5 bases lay between the germline ends. The CDR3 DNA sequence: TGTGCCAGCAGTTTATCGACAACCTACGAGCAGTACTTC. Protein product: CASSLSTTYEQYF.

The rearrangement links TRBV6-5 to TRBJ2-7, with D tentatively TRBD1 or TRBD2 (5 bases each). This CDR3 is 15 amino acids long. V was pared by 2 bases and J by 4 bases, with 15 bases between. CDR1 MNHEY and CDR2 SVGAGI come from the germline V gene. The CDR3 spells CASSYPSGTGYEQYF. As DNA, the CDR3 is TGTGCCAGCAGTTACCCCTCCGGGACGGGATACGAGCAGTACTTC.

The chain has TRBV4-3 and TRBJ1-1, with D hard to call. The CDR3 spans 17 residues. The V end lost 1 base, the J end lost 8 bases, and 23 bases lay between the germline ends. CDR1 and CDR2 (germline): LGHNA, YSLEER. The CDR3 sequence: CASSQGPYQHTGLEAFF. In DNA, the CDR3 is TGCGCCAGCAGCCAAGGTCCCTACCAACACACCGGCCTAGAAGCTTTCTTT.

This clonotype was picked up a small number of times. The chain carries TRBV29-1 and TRBJ2-5, with 7 nucleotides matching TRBD1. From germline, CDR1 is SQVTM and CDR2 ANQGSEA. The CDR3 has 16 amino acids. V gave up 1 base and J gave up 1 base; unmatched junction bases: 9. Here the CDR3 DNA reads TGCAGCGTTGAAGCTCAGGGGGAAGGGGCCCAAGAGACCCAGTACTTC. Its translation is CSVEAQGEGAQETQYF.

About this clonotype itself: This could be a read error, since a much larger clone is one nucleotide away. The V and J genes are TRBV20-1 and TRBJ2-5, with no clear D. Trimming took 4 bases from V and 11 from J, leaving 11 bases between them. From germline, CDR1 is DFQATT and CDR2 SNEGSKA (reference sequence). The CDR3 loop spans 10 amino acids. The CDR3 region has the DNA TGCAGTGCTATCACGGGTGAGCAGTACTTC. Translated: CSAITGEQYF.

V and J are TRBV3-1 and TRBJ2-3; a weak D match, TRBD1 (6 bases). Germline V gene lookup returns CDR1 LGHDT and CDR2 YNNKEL (reference sequence). The CDR3 runs to 18 residues. Trimming took off 0 bases at V and 5 bases at J, with 21 bases between the two ends. This chain's CDR3 is CASSQDPQGTSMGDTQYF. The CDR3 bases are TGTGCCAGCAGCCAAGATCCCCAGGGGACCTCGATGGGAGATACGCAGTATTTT.

This clonotype appeared a few times. V usage is TRBV7-9 and J usage is TRBJ2-3; unclear D gene. Germline CDR1 reads SEHNR; CDR2 reads FQNEAQ (reference sequence). This CDR3 is built from 13 residues. Deletions cut 7 bases from V and 2 bases from J, with 10 bases between. The CDR3 DNA follows: TGTGCCAGCACCCCTGGGGACACAGATACGCAGTATTTT. Its translation is CASTPGDTDTQYF.

The chain employs TRBV29-1 and TRBJ2-3, with 10 bases that match TRBD1. Germline assignment: CDR1 SQVTM and CDR2 ANQGSEA. The CDR3 has 13 amino acids. With 5 bases clipped from V and 4 bases from J, the junction kept 3 bases outside the gene matches. CDR3 DNA: TGCAGCGTTCTGGGACAGGGGCCAGATACGCAGTATTTT. This translates into CSVLGQGPDTQYF.

This clonotype was seen a few times. This chain links TRBV27 with TRBJ2-5; D remains unclear. Looked up from germline, CDR1 is MNHEY and CDR2 is SMNVEV (reference sequence). Trimming took 0 bases from V and 3 from J, leaving 8 bases between them. This CDR3 region has 14 residues. The CDR3 here is CASSLSDGEETQYF. The CDR3 DNA follows: TGTGCCAGCAGTTTATCGGACGGAGAAGAGACCCAGTACTTC.

DNA for the CDR3: TGTGCCAGCAGCTTTCTGGAGGGACTAGAGGGCGAGCAGTACTTC. Translated, it gives CASSFLEGLEGEQYF. The chain couples TRBV7-8 to TRBJ2-7, with 8 bases identical to TRBD2. The V and J ends lost 3 bases and 6 bases, in that order; junction bases with no gene match: 10. From germline, CDR1 is SGHVS and CDR2 FQNEAQ. The CDR3 has 15 residues.

This clonotype has just a few counts. This rearrangement joins TRBV29-1 to TRBJ2-5; D not certain. The CDR3 extends over 12 amino acids. Trimming stripped 4 bases from V and 5 bases from J, with 11 bases between. Per germline, CDR1 SQVTM and CDR2 ANQGSEA. CDR3 nucleotide sequence: TGCAGCGTTGGCCTACCCAGTGAGACCCAGTACTTC. Translated, it gives CSVGLPSETQYF.

In this sample, this clonotype turned up a few times. The gene calls are TRBV19 and TRBJ1-5, with D possibly being TRBD1 (5 bases). The V gene's germline CDR1 is LNHDA and CDR2 SQIVND (reference sequence). V was pared by 2 bases and J by 6 bases, with 11 bases between. The CDR3 has 14 residues. In DNA, the CDR3 is TGTGCCAGTAGTATAAGAGGGGCGGGTCAGCCCCAGCATTTT. This translates into CASSIRGAGQPQHF.

This sequence joins TRBV12-3 or TRBV12-4 and TRBJ1-4; D is uncertain. The CDR3 length is 14 residues. Trimming left V 6 bases short and J 2 bases short, with 10 bases between. The CDR3 reads CASSPSGTNEKLFF. The CDR3 bases are TGTGCCAGCAGCCCCAGTGGGACTAATGAAAAACTGTTTTTT.

The CDR3 DNA follows: TGCGCCAGCAGCTTAAACCTCGGGCCTAATGAAAAACTGTTTTTT. It yields the protein CASSLNLGPNEKLFF. The rearrangement joins TRBV5-1 to TRBJ1-4; the D is unclear. The CDR3 contains 15 residues. Germline CDR1 SGHRS, CDR2 YFSETQ. V gave up 2 bases and J gave up 3 bases, with 11 bases separating them.

This rearrangement joins TRBV6-6 to TRBJ1-1; 7 bases agree with TRBD1. V dropped 6 bases and J dropped 11; count of bases not matched to a gene: 15. The CDR3 sequence is 14 residues long. Germline V gives CDR1 MNHNY, CDR2 SVGAGI (reference sequence). In nucleotides, the CDR3 is TGTGCCAGCAGCCCAAAGACAGGGTCGAGGTGGGCTTTCTTT. Protein product: CASSPKTGSRWAFF.

This clonotype was recorded a few times. The J gene is TRBJ2-3, the V gene TRBV7-2, with TRBD2 matching over 16 bases. The CDR3 covers 16 residues. In germline, CDR1 is SGHTA, CDR2 FQGNSA. Trimming removed 4 bases from V and 6 bases from J; junction bases left unmatched: 4. CDR3: CASSSGLAGGPDTQYF. Written as DNA, the CDR3 is TGTGCCAGCAGCTCGGGACTAGCGGGAGGGCCCGATACGCAGTATTTT.

This clonotype has a handful of counts. J is TRBJ2-3 and V is TRBV27; either TRBD1 or TRBD2 may supply D (7 bases each). This CDR3 is built from 13 residues. Trimming stripped 8 bases from V and 4 bases from J, with 13 bases between. The germline CDR1 and CDR2 sequences are MNHEY and SMNVEV (reference sequence). The CDR3 loop reads CASRQGGSDTQYF. CDR3 in DNA: TGTGCCAGCCGTCAGGGGGGGTCAGATACGCAGTATTTT.

The chain links TRBV5-1 to TRBJ1-2; possibly TRBD1 for D (6 bases). V dropped 4 bases and J dropped 4 bases, with 23 bases sitting between them. This CDR3 comprises 17 residues. The germline gives CDR1 SGHRS, CDR2 YFSETQ. The DNA for the CDR3 is TGCGCCAGCAGCCAAAACCCGGGACAAAAGAGAACCTATGGCTACACCTTC. Its translation: CASSQNPGQKRTYGYTF.

The rearrangement uses TRBV29-1 and TRBJ2-3, with 8 positions matching TRBD2. Germline V gene data show CDR1 as SQVTM and CDR2 as ANQGSEA. V dropped 4 bases and J dropped 7; count of bases not matched to a gene: 10. The CDR3 is 14 residues long. The CDR3 DNA follows: TGCAGCGTTGCGGAGGCTAGCGGGTTTTATACGCAGTATTTT. It translates to CSVAEASGFYTQYF.

The rearrangement links TRBV11-2 to TRBJ2-7; D is perhaps TRBD1 or TRBD2 (5 bases each). Germline-derived CDR1 and CDR2 are SGHAT and FQNNGV. The V and J ends lost 3 bases and 7 bases respectively, with 19 bases between them. CDR3 length equals 15 residues. In DNA, the CDR3 is TGTGCCAGCAGCTTGACTATCGGGACCTACAATGAGCAGTACTTC. Protein sequence: CASSLTIGTYNEQYF.

Turning to this clonotype: Possible read error: a much larger clone is one base away. The chain uses TRBV7-3 and TRBJ2-1, with 13 bases matching TRBD2. CDR1 is SGHTA, CDR2 FQGTGA, per germline. The CDR3 has 18 amino acids. Here the CDR3 reads CTSSLKMWTSGGVNEQFF. CDR3 DNA: TGTACCAGCAGCTTAAAGATGTGGACTAGCGGGGGAGTTAATGAGCAGTTCTTC.

CDR3 in DNA: TGTGCCAGCAGCGTACCCCGGGACTTTCACCCGGCGTTCTTC. Its translation: CASSVPRDFHPAFF. The chain has TRBV7-9 and TRBJ2-1; tentatively, D is TRBD2 (6 bases). CDR1 and CDR2 from the germline V gene are SEHNR and FQNEAQ (reference sequence). The CDR3 contains 14 residues. Trimming took 5 bases from V and 15 from J, leaving 23 bases between them.

This clonotype was observed many times. This sequence joins TRBV20-1 and TRBJ2-5; D is perhaps TRBD1 or TRBD2 (6 bases each). Trimming took off 0 bases at V and 11 bases at J, with 22 bases between the two ends. The V gene's germline CDR1 is DFQATT and CDR2 SNEGSKA (reference sequence). The CDR3 extends over 15 amino acids. Here the CDR3 reads CSARDQGRLSSEQYF. The CDR3 DNA reads as TGCAGTGCTAGAGATCAGGGGAGGCTGTCGAGTGAGCAGTACTTC.